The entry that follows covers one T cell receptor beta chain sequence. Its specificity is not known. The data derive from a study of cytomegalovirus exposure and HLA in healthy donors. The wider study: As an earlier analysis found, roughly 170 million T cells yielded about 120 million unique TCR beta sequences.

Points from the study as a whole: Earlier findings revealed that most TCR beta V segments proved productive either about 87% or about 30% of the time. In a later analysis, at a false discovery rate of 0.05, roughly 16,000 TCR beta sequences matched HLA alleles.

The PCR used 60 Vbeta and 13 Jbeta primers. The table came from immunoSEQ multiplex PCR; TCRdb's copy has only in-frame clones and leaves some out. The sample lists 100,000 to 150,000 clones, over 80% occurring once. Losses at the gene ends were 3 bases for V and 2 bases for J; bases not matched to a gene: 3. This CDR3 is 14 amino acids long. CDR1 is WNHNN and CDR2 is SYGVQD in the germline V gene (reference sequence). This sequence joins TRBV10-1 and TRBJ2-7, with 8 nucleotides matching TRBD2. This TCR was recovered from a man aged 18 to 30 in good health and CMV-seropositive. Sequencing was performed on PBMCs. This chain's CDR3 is CASSEAGAPYEQYF. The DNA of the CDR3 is TGCGCCAGCAGTGAAGCGGGGGCCCCCTACGAGCAGTACTTC.